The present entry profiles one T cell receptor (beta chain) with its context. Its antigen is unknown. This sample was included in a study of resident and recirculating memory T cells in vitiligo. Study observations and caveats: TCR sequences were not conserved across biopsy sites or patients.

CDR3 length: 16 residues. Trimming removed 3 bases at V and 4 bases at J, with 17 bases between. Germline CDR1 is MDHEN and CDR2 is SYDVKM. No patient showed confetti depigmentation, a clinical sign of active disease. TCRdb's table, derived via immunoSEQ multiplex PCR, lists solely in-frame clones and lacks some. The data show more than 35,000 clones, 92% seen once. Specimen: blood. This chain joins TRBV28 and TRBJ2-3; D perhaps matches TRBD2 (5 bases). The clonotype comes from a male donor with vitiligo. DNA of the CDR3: TGTGCCAGCAGTTTGGGCCCACTAGGATTAGCAGATACGCAGTATTTT. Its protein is CASSLGPLGLADTQYF.